The rows below give T cell receptor beta chains drawn from one sample of a study of blood T cell repertoires in COVID-19. Sequenced by immunoSEQ multiplex PCR; TCRdb stores in-frame clones only, minus some. The sample records under 150,000 clones, about 88% being singletons. The specimen sequenced was peripheral blood. The receptors stem from a woman aged 70-85 years who had recovered from COVID-19. Each CDR3 is given with its conserved first and last residue. The D gene is left open where the match is weak. Where a row states a size, it is once, few, many or the class of an expanded clone; other rows omit it.

d_call: .
clone_size: .
j_call: TRBJ2-7
v_call: TRBV11-2
cdr3_nt: TGTGCCAGCAGCATACACCAGGGGGGCCCCTACGAGCAGTACTTC
cdr3_aa: CASSIHQGGPYEQYF

d_call: .
clone_size: .
j_call: TRBJ2-3
v_call: TRBV7-2
cdr3_nt: TGTGCCAGCAGCTCAAACTGGAGGGATACGCAGTATTTT
cdr3_aa: CASSSNWRDTQYF

d_call: .
clone_size: .
j_call: TRBJ1-6
v_call: TRBV9
cdr3_nt: TGTGCCAGCAGCGTAGACAGGGCCCGGGGTTCACCCCTCCACTTT
cdr3_aa: CASSVDRARGSPLHF

d_call: TRBD1
clone_size: .
j_call: TRBJ1-1
v_call: TRBV7-3
cdr3_nt: TGTGCCAGCAGCTGGGGGACAGACACTGAAGCTTTCTTT
cdr3_aa: CASSWGTDTEAFF

d_call: TRBD2
clone_size: .
j_call: TRBJ2-7
v_call: TRBV19
cdr3_nt: TGTGCCAGTAGTATCGGCGGGAGGGGCGACGAGCAGTACTTC
cdr3_aa: CASSIGGRGDEQYF

d_call: .
clone_size: .
j_call: TRBJ2-7
v_call: TRBV28
cdr3_nt: TGTGCCAGCAGTTTGTCGGGGGGCGACTTCACCTACGAGCAGTACTTC
cdr3_aa: CASSLSGGDFTYEQYF

d_call: TRBD1
clone_size: .
j_call: TRBJ2-2
v_call: TRBV4-2
cdr3_nt: TGTGCCAGCAGGGGGGGACAGGACACCGGGGAGCTGTTTTTT
cdr3_aa: CASRGGQDTGELFF

d_call: TRBD1
clone_size: .
j_call: TRBJ2-7
v_call: TRBV9
cdr3_nt: TGTGCCAGCAGTAGGGGACAGGGGTCCTACGAGCAGTACTTC
cdr3_aa: CASSRGQGSYEQYF

d_call: .
clone_size: .
j_call: TRBJ2-7
v_call: TRBV7-2
cdr3_nt: TGTGCCAGCAGCTTACAGGGTCGTGGGCACGAGCAGTACTTC
cdr3_aa: CASSLQGRGHEQYF

d_call: TRBD2
clone_size: .
j_call: TRBJ2-1
v_call: TRBV10-3
cdr3_nt: TGTGCCATCAGTGAGGAAGTCGGGGGGGCGAATGAGCAGTTCTTC
cdr3_aa: CAISEEVGGANEQFF

d_call: .
clone_size: few
j_call: TRBJ2-7
v_call: TRBV7-9
cdr3_nt: TGTGCCAGCCGTTGGGGGGAGAGTGAGCAGTACTTC
cdr3_aa: CASRWGESEQYF

d_call: TRBD1
clone_size: .
j_call: TRBJ2-7
v_call: TRBV9
cdr3_nt: TGTGCCAGCATAACAGGGGATGATCCCTACGAGCAGTACTTC
cdr3_aa: CASITGDDPYEQYF

d_call: TRBD2
clone_size: .
j_call: TRBJ2-3
v_call: TRBV3-1/TRBV3-2
cdr3_nt: TGTGCCAGCAGCCAAGCTTCTAGCGGGAGGACCTCTAGCACAGATACGCAGTATTTT
cdr3_aa: CASSQASSGRTSSTDTQYF

d_call: TRBD2
clone_size: .
j_call: TRBJ2-2
v_call: TRBV3-1/TRBV3-2
cdr3_nt: TGTGCCAGCAGCCCCCGACTAGCGGGGAGCACCGGGGAGCTGTTTTTT
cdr3_aa: CASSPRLAGSTGELFF

d_call: TRBD1
clone_size: once
j_call: TRBJ1-1
v_call: TRBV7-2
cdr3_nt: TGTGCCAGCAGCTCTCGTTCGGGGACAGGTGTTCAAGCTTTCTTT
cdr3_aa: CASSSRSGTGVQAFF

d_call: .
clone_size: .
j_call: TRBJ1-3
v_call: TRBV30
cdr3_nt: TGTGCCTGGAGTGGGGACACTTACTCTGGAAACACCATATATTTT
cdr3_aa: CAWSGDTYSGNTIYF

d_call: TRBD1
clone_size: .
j_call: TRBJ2-1
v_call: TRBV10-3
cdr3_nt: TGTGCCATCAAGGCTGGGGGACAGGCTCACTACAATGAGCAGTTCTTC
cdr3_aa: CAIKAGGQAHYNEQFF

d_call: .
clone_size: .
j_call: TRBJ2-3
v_call: TRBV6-1
cdr3_nt: TGTGCCAGCAGTGAAGGCGGGTGGGGTTCCACAGATACGCAGTATTTT
cdr3_aa: CASSEGGWGSTDTQYF

d_call: .
clone_size: .
j_call: TRBJ2-3
v_call: TRBV5-1
cdr3_nt: TGCGCCAGCAGCTTACGACAGGACCCAGATACGCAGTATTTT
cdr3_aa: CASSLRQDPDTQYF

d_call: .
clone_size: .
j_call: TRBJ2-5
v_call: TRBV7-9
cdr3_nt: TGTGCCAGCAGCCTAAACCCTCGACTCGGTCGTATTGAGACCCAGTACTTC
cdr3_aa: CASSLNPRLGRIETQYF

d_call: .
clone_size: few
j_call: TRBJ1-3
v_call: TRBV24-1
cdr3_nt: TGTGCCACCAGTGATAGCATCTCTGGAAACACCATATATTTT
cdr3_aa: CATSDSISGNTIYF

d_call: TRBD1
clone_size: .
j_call: TRBJ1-1
v_call: TRBV28
cdr3_nt: TGTGCCAGCAGTTTACAGGGGGCTTGGAGGAGCACTGAAGCTTTCTTT
cdr3_aa: CASSLQGAWRSTEAFF

d_call: .
clone_size: .
j_call: TRBJ2-1
v_call: TRBV5-1
cdr3_nt: TGCGCCAGCAAGGCACAGGGCTACAATGAGCAGTTCTTC
cdr3_aa: CASKAQGYNEQFF

d_call: .
clone_size: .
j_call: TRBJ2-7
v_call: TRBV28
cdr3_nt: TGTGCCAGCAGCTCCGGGATATACGAGCAGTACTTC
cdr3_aa: CASSSGIYEQYF

d_call: .
clone_size: .
j_call: TRBJ2-3
v_call: TRBV3-1/TRBV3-2
cdr3_nt: TGTGCCAGCAGCCAGGTGCAGGGGTCGCGCACAGATACGCAGTATTTT
cdr3_aa: CASSQVQGSRTDTQYF

d_call: .
clone_size: .
j_call: TRBJ1-2
v_call: TRBV7-2
cdr3_nt: TGTGCCAGCAGCTTCGCTCCGGGGGGGTTCGACTATGGCTACACCTTC
cdr3_aa: CASSFAPGGFDYGYTF

d_call: .
clone_size: .
j_call: TRBJ2-1
v_call: TRBV7-3
cdr3_nt: TGTGCCAGCAGCTTAACCCGCGCGCCGGCCAGGGGCGAGCAGTTCTTC
cdr3_aa: CASSLTRAPARGEQFF

d_call: TRBD2
clone_size: .
j_call: TRBJ2-5
v_call: TRBV15
cdr3_nt: TGTGCCACCAGCAGAGTAGCGGGGGGGCCAGAGACCCAGTACTTC
cdr3_aa: CATSRVAGGPETQYF

d_call: .
clone_size: .
j_call: TRBJ1-1
v_call: TRBV4-3
cdr3_nt: TGCGCCAGCAGCCAAGACCGGAACACTGAAGCTTTCTTT
cdr3_aa: CASSQDRNTEAFF

d_call: TRBD2
clone_size: .
j_call: TRBJ2-7
v_call: TRBV5-4
cdr3_nt: TGTGCCAGCAGCGATAGCGGGAGCCCACTCGAGCAGTACTTC
cdr3_aa: CASSDSGSPLEQYF

d_call: .
clone_size: .
j_call: TRBJ1-5
v_call: TRBV7-2
cdr3_nt: TGTGCCAGCAGCCTCACAGGGTTGCGCAATCAGCCCCAGCATTTT
cdr3_aa: CASSLTGLRNQPQHF

d_call: TRBD1
clone_size: .
j_call: TRBJ1-6
v_call: TRBV7-2
cdr3_nt: TGTGCCAGCAGCTTAGCGGCCAGGGGGCGGGATAATTCACCCCTCCACTTT
cdr3_aa: CASSLAARGRDNSPLHF

d_call: .
clone_size: .
j_call: TRBJ2-7
v_call: TRBV11-2
cdr3_nt: TGTGCCAGCAGCCGCGGGACCCGGCAGTACTTC
cdr3_aa: CASSRGTRQYF

d_call: TRBD1
clone_size: .
j_call: TRBJ2-7
v_call: TRBV11-3
cdr3_nt: TGTGCCAGCAGCCCCGGGACAGCCGAGCAGTACTTC
cdr3_aa: CASSPGTAEQYF

d_call: TRBD1
clone_size: .
j_call: TRBJ1-2
v_call: TRBV28
cdr3_nt: TGTGCCAGCCACTGGACAGGGGGGGCCTATGGCTACACCTTC
cdr3_aa: CASHWTGGAYGYTF

d_call: .
clone_size: .
j_call: TRBJ2-7
v_call: TRBV13
cdr3_nt: TGTGCCAGCAGCCCCGGTCCCCTCTACGAGCAGTACTTC
cdr3_aa: CASSPGPLYEQYF

d_call: TRBD1
clone_size: few
j_call: TRBJ2-2
v_call: TRBV19
cdr3_nt: TGTGCCAGTAAAGGGGGAGACAGGGGGCTCACCGGGGAGCTGTTTTTT
cdr3_aa: CASKGGDRGLTGELFF

d_call: TRBD1
clone_size: .
j_call: TRBJ2-3
v_call: TRBV5-1
cdr3_nt: TGCGCCAGCAGCTTGGGGGGGACAGGCCGGGCAGATACGCAGTATTTT
cdr3_aa: CASSLGGTGRADTQYF

d_call: .
clone_size: .
j_call: TRBJ2-3
v_call: TRBV30
cdr3_nt: TGTGCCTGGGGGACTGGCACAGATACGCAGTATTTT
cdr3_aa: CAWGTGTDTQYF

d_call: .
clone_size: .
j_call: TRBJ2-7
v_call: TRBV9
cdr3_nt: TGTGCCAGCAGCCAGGGACACTCCGACTACGAGCAGTACTTC
cdr3_aa: CASSQGHSDYEQYF